This record covers a single TCR beta chain. Its specificity is not known. A deep-level run was used for the assay. Genomic DNA of every subset was divided equally among multiple immunoSEQ plates. The authors sequenced unsorted PBMC DNA on ten immunoSEQ deep assay plates. Repertoires were generated with immunoSEQ multiplex PCR, while TCRdb's copy carries only in-frame clones and drops some. Of hundreds of thousands of clones in the sample, 70% to 80% were seen once. This entry is derived from a study of shared clonotypes between healthy human individuals. Study-wide points: Apart from blood, nothing was sampled; tissue repertoires likely differ.

The origin of this receptor is a woman in her 40s in good health. Some clones in this sample may be carry-over from other donors' samples. Material for sequencing was PBMCs.

The CDR3 nucleotides read TGTGCCAGCAGCCGGGACCCCCGGACCTACAATGAGCAGTTCTTC. It is translated as CASSRDPRTYNEQFF. This rearrangement joins TRBV5-6 to TRBJ2-1; D might be TRBD1 or TRBD2, each matching 5 bases. The V end was cut by 4 bases, the J end by 2 bases, with 13 bases between. The CDR3 is 15 amino acids. Germline V lookup: CDR1 SGHDT, CDR2 YYEEEE. The whole variable domain, remainder taken from reference TRBV5-6 and TRBJ2-1, is DAGVTQSPTHLIKTRGQQVTLRCSPKSGHDTVSWYQQALGQGPQFIFQYYEEEERQRGNFPDRFSGHQFPNYSSELNVNALLLGDSALYLCASSRDPRTYNEQFFGPGTRLTVL.